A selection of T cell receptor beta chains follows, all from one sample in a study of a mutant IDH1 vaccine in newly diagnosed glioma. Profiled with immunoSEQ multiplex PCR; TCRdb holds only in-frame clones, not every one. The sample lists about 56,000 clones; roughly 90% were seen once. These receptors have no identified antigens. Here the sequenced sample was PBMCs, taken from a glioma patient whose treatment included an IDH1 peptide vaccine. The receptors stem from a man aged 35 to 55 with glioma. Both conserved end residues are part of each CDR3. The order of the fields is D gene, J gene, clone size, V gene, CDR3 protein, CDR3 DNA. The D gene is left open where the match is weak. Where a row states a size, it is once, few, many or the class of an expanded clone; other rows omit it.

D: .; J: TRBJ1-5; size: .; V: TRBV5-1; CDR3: CASSLNGDQPQHF; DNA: TGCGCCAGCAGCCTGAACGGAGATCAGCCCCAGCATTTT
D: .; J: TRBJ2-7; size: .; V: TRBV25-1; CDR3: CASSEWGDGREQYF; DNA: TGTGCCAGCAGTGAATGGGGGGACGGGCGCGAGCAGTACTTC
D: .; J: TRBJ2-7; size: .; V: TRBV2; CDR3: CASSGDRGHYEQYF; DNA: TGTGCCAGCAGTGGAGATAGAGGGCACTACGAGCAGTACTTC
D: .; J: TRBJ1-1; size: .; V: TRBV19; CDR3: CASRSPSGARGTEAFF; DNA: TGTGCCAGTAGGTCCCCTTCCGGGGCTCGGGGCACTGAAGCTTTCTTT
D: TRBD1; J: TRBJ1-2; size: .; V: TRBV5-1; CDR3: CASRSGQGAEGYTF; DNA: TGCGCCAGCAGATCCGGACAGGGGGCGGAGGGCTACACCTTC
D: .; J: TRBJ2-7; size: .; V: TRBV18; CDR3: CASSPREGGTSNEQYF; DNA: TGTGCCAGCTCACCAAGGGAGGGAGGGACAAGCAACGAGCAGTACTTC
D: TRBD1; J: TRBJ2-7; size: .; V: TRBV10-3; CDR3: CAISRDSQGDEQYF; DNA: TGTGCCATCAGTCGGGACAGCCAAGGGGACGAGCAGTACTTC
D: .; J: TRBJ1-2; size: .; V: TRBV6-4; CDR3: CASCGRAVNYGYTF; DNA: TGTGCCAGCTGTGGGAGGGCAGTTAACTATGGCTACACCTTC
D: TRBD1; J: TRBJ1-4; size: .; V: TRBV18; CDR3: CASSPDRVFSEKLFF; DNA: TGTGCCAGCTCACCGGACAGGGTGTTTTCAGAGAAACTGTTTTTT
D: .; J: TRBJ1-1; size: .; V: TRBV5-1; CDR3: CASSLAPNTEAFF; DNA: TGCGCCAGCAGCTTGGCGCCGAACACTGAAGCTTTCTTT
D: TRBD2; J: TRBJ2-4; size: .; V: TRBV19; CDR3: CASSIEPGGGIQYF; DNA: TGTGCCAGTAGTATAGAACCCGGCGGGGGCATTCAGTACTTC
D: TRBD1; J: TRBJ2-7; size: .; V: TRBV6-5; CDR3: CASSFTGGYEQYF; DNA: TGTGCCAGCAGTTTCACAGGGGGATACGAGCAGTACTTC
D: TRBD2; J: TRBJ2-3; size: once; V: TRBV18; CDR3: CASSTRTSGNTDTQYF; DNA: TGTGCCAGCTCAACGAGGACTAGCGGGAACACAGATACGCAGTATTTT
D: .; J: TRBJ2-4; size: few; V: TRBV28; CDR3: CASRPGGGKNIQYF; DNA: TGTGCCAGCAGACCCGGGGGAGGAAAAAACATTCAGTACTTC
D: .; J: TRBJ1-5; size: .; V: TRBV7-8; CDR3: CASSSQTDLSNQPQHF; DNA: TGTGCCAGCAGCTCCCAAACGGACCTTAGCAATCAGCCCCAGCATTTT
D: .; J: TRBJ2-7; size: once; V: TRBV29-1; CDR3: CSGGTGGASHEQYF; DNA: TGCAGCGGGGGCACGGGGGGCGCTAGCCACGAGCAGTACTTC
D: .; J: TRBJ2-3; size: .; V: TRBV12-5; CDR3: CASGSPGAYTDTQYF; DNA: TGTGCTAGTGGTAGCCCCGGTGCGTACACAGATACGCAGTATTTT
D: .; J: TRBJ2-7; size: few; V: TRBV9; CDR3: CASSVAGTSSYEQYF; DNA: TGTGCCAGCAGCGTTGCCGGGACCTCCTCCTACGAGCAGTACTTC
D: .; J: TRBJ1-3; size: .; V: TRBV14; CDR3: CASSLWTSGNTIYF; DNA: TGTGCCAGCAGTTTATGGACCTCTGGAAACACCATATATTTT
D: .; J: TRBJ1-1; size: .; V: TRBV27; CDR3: CASSFGGRNTEAFF; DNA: TGTGCCAGCAGTTTCGGGGGTCGGAACACTGAAGCTTTCTTT
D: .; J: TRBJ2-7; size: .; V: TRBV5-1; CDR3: CASSLRSVNEQYF; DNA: TGCGCCAGCAGCCTAAGAAGTGTCAACGAGCAGTACTTC
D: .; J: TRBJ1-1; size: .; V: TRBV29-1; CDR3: CSVESVSLTEAFF; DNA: TGCAGCGTTGAATCGGTTTCCCTAACTGAAGCTTTCTTT
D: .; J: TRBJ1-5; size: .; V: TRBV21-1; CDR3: CASSNKFQPQHF; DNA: TGTGCCAGCAGCAATAAGTTTCAGCCCCAGCATTTT
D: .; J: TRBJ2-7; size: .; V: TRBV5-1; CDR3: CASSPGTASYEQYF; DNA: TGCGCCAGCAGCCCGGGGACGGCCTCCTACGAGCAGTACTTC
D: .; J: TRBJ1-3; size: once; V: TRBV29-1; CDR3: CSVARGTGTGNTIYF; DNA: TGCAGCGTCGCCCGCGGAACAGGGACTGGAAACACCATATATTTT
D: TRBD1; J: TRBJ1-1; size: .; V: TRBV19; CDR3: CASVTGGLTNTEAFF; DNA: TGTGCCAGCGTTACAGGGGGCCTAACCAACACTGAAGCTTTCTTT
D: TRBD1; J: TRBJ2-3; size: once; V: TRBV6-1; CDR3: CASRELGTGNTDTQYF; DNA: TGTGCCAGCAGGGAACTCGGGACAGGGAACACAGATACGCAGTATTTT
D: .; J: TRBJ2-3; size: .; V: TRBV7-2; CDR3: CASSFSGGDTQYF; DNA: TGTGCCAGCAGCTTTAGCGGTGGAGATACGCAGTATTTT
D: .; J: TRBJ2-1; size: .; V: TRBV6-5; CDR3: CASRDVLSYNEQFF; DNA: TGTGCCAGCAGGGACGTTCTTTCCTACAATGAGCAGTTCTTC
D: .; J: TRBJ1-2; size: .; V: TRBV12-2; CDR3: CASRLVRGKNGYTF; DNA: TGTGCAAGTCGCTTAGTGCGGGGGAAGAATGGCTACACCTTC
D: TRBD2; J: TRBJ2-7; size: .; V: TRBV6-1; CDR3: CASSEALGTTYEQYF; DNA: TGTGCCAGCAGTGAAGCGCTTGGGACTACCTACGAGCAGTACTTC
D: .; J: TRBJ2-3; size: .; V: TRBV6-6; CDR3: CAGRRAGSTDTQYF; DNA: TGTGCCGGCCGGAGGGCGGGAAGCACAGATACGCAGTATTTT
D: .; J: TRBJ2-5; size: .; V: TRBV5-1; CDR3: CASSLDLGWGETQYF; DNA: TGCGCCAGCAGCTTGGACCTGGGATGGGGAGAGACCCAGTACTTC
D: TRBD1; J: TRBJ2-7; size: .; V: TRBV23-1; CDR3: CASSRHRGHYEQYF; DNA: TGCGCCAGCAGTCGGCACAGGGGGCACTACGAGCAGTACTTC
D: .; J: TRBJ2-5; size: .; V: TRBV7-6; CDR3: CASSLGGVETQYF; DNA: TGTGCCAGCAGCTTAGGGGGAGTGGAGACCCAGTACTTC
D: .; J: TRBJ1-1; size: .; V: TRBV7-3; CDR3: CATAGTEAFF; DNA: TGTGCCACCGCAGGCACTGAAGCTTTCTTT
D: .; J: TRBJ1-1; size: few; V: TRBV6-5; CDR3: CASQGLNTEAFF; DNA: TGTGCCAGCCAGGGGTTGAACACTGAAGCTTTCTTT
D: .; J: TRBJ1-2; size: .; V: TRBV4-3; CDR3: CASSQGEDLHYGYTF; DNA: TGCGCCAGCAGCCAGGGGGAAGACCTGCACTATGGCTACACCTTC
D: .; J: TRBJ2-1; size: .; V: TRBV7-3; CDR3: CASSDGGTEQFF; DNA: TGTGCCAGCAGCGACGGAGGGACTGAGCAGTTCTTC
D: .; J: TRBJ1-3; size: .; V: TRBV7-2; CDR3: CASSLGGTGNTIYF; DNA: TGTGCCAGCAGCTTAGGGGGGACTGGAAACACCATATATTTT
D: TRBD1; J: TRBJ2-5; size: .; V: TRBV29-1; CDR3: CSTHGTGGVKEETQYF; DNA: TGCAGCACCCATGGGACAGGGGGGGTGAAAGAAGAGACCCAGTACTTC
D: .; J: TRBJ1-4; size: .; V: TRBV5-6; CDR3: CASSLRGIGEKLFF; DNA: TGTGCCAGCAGCTTAAGAGGGATTGGTGAAAAACTGTTTTTT
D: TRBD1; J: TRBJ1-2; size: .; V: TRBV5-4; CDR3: CASSSKTGGNYGYTF; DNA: TGTGCCAGCAGCTCCAAGACAGGGGGCAACTATGGCTACACCTTC
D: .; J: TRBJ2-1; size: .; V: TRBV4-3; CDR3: CASSQTPGGGEQFF; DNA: TGCGCCAGCAGCCAGACCCCCGGGGGAGGCGAGCAGTTCTTC
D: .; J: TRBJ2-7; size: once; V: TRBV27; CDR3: CASSFGPGVSYEQYF; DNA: TGTGCCAGCAGTTTTGGCCCCGGGGTGAGCTACGAGCAGTACTTC
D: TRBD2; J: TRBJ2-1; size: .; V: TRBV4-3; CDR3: CASSQEHTSGQFF; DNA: TGCGCCAGCAGCCAAGAACATACTAGCGGCCAGTTCTTC
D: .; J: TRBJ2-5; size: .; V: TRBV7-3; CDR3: CASSPKSTLGKETQYF; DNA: TGTGCCAGCAGCCCTAAATCGACCCTGGGGAAAGAGACCCAGTACTTC